This TCR beta chain comes out of a study of PD-1 blockade in classical Hodgkin lymphoma (dated by TCRdb to the early 2020s). About the study as a whole: Nivolumab dosing was 3 mg/kg intravenously every 2 weeks, continuing until either disease progression or unacceptable toxicity. A peripheral blood immune signature of response to PD-1 blockade in classical Hodgkin lymphoma was defined using TCR beta sequencing and CyTOF. Findings and caveats that apply to the study as a whole: Diversity was lower in patients who began nivolumab less than 1 year after ASCT, so these patients were left out of later analyses to avoid confounding by immune reconstitution. A significant rise by C4D1 was seen in CD4+ but not CD8+ TCR diversity (p=0.0027 vs p=0.16), with the rise being most apparent in complete responders (p=0.02). Trial patients with a complete response had baseline diversity similar to that of newly diagnosed patients, while partial responders and progressors had significantly lower diversity. Baseline TCR diversity was reported as lower in newly diagnosed patients than in healthy donors, and lower still in relapsed/refractory patients. The study was limited to a single clinical trial cohort, and causes of repertoire differences, possibly disease activity or prior therapy, remained undefined.

Comment on this clone: Its recognized antigen is unknown. Base qualities were left out, and no much larger clone turns up one base away.

The time point label for this specimen denotes: cycle 1 day 1 (C1D1), immediately before nivolumab initiation. Relapse after autologous stem cell transplantation had occurred in all trial patients, and cohorts A, B and C were distinguished by prior brentuximab vedotin exposure. The trial cohort included around 60 patients with relapsed/refractory classical Hodgkin lymphoma, and each patient had a best overall response of complete response, partial response or progressive disease. Single-agent nivolumab was administered to trial patients in the multi-cohort phase II CheckMate 205 trial. An independent review committee assessed best overall response using the 2007 International Working Group response criteria. PBMCs from the trial were collected at three points: immediately before nivolumab initiation (C1D1), and during therapy at cycle 2 day 1 and cycle 4 day 1. Peripheral blood was collected in 8 mL Vacutainer Cell Preparation Tubes, from which PBMCs were isolated by centrifugation and then cryopreserved.

V and J are truncated by 4 bases and 0 bases respectively, leaving an intervening sequence of 16 bases. Reading from cysteine to phenylalanine, the CDR3 counts 17 amino acids. Just CDR3 DNA is preserved here, 51 bases in frame from base 1. According to the germline V gene (reference sequence), CDR1 reads MNHEY and CDR2 reads SMNVEV. The Qiagen DNeasy kit was used to extract genomic DNA from unsorted PBMCs and from the negatively selected CD4+ and CD8+ fractions. Amplification of TCR beta CDR3 regions was done by immunoSEQ multiplex PCR with primers that anneal to V and J segments. A synthetic immune receptor repertoire was used to minimize amplification bias, and any residual bias was removed computationally once sequencing was done. Under the source paper's analysis protocol: Custom Python scripts were used to quantify repertoire diversity as the Shannon entropy index. The unsorted, CD4+ and CD8+ repertoires were each analyzed separately, with the exception of combined analyses, where CD4+ and CD8+ sequences were merged in silico. A clone was considered expanded if an increase in frequency of at least 2-fold after treatment relative to C1D1 was found, and a pseudocount of 0.5 was applied to clones undetected at baseline. Clones with 0 or 1 copy at C1D1 were classified as singleton clones, and clones with 2 or more copies were classified as non-singleton clones. Clones expanded in unsorted samples were annotated as CD4+, CD8+ or unknown by matching protein sequences in sorted samples from the same patient. Wilcoxon tests were applied to paired samples to test diversity changes from C1D1 to C4D1. TCRdb stores this immuneACCESS table with in-frame sequences only. Part of the clones is absent; in the studies checked, under half of the shortfall reflects unresolved V genes, and no reason is known for the rest. V and J calls and clone size are given by that table; D and trimming were obtained from the DNA. The sample table contains about 37,000 clones; only one count was recorded for 76% of them. The ten largest clones capture approximately 11% of the sample.

The source was peripheral blood mononuclear cells (PBMCs), collected at baseline. The sequence came from a human donor with classical Hodgkin lymphoma. The chain joins TRBV27 to TRBJ1-5, with the D gene not confidently named. The CDR3 region has the sequence CASSYTLGGVSNQPQHF. The nucleotides are TGTGCCAGCAGTTATACCCTCGGAGGCGTTAGCAATCAGCCCCAGCATTTT.